This T cell receptor (beta chain) derives from a study of T cells in localized non-small cell lung cancer. The study's findings and limits: Sequence data derive from only one tumor region, so heterogeneity remains possible. When the top 100 tumor clones were examined, a median around 58 of them also appeared in the adjacent lung, which was paired and uninvolved. Higher blood T cell density tracked longer overall survival. Clonality of T cells reached its maximum in uninvolved adjacent lung, surpassing tumor.

V was shortened by 4 bases and J by 6 bases, with 12 bases between the two germline ends. This CDR3 is built from 13 residues. Per the germline V gene, CDR1 is MGHRA and CDR2 is YSYEKL. Regarding this clone: The antigen remains undetermined.

Only in-frame clones appear in the TCRdb table, and some are missing; sequencing was by immunoSEQ multiplex PCR. The sample includes some 14,000 clones, approximately 89% seen only once; the top ten take approximately 2.9%. Sequencing was performed on peripheral blood mononuclear cells, taken before any cancer treatment. The chain recombines TRBV4-1 with TRBJ1-1, with D perhaps TRBD1 (5 bases). This sequence was found in a man between 40 and 70 years old with stage III lung adenocarcinoma. The CDR3, as DNA: TGCGCCAGCAGCCCCGGACTGGGGGCTGAAGCTTTCTTT. Amino acid sequence: CASSPGLGAEAFF.